The next 4 T cell receptor beta chains were all read from a single sample in a study of T cells in Graves' hyperthyroidism and ophthalmopathy (dated by TCRdb to the late 2010s). The library was built by means of multiplex PCR. TCRdb shows the sequencer as Illumina HiSeq 2000. TCR beta CDR3 regions were amplified from RNA transcripts. The first round of RT-PCR for the TCR CDR3 was performed with the HTBI primer set and the Qiagen OneStep RT-PCR kit. TCRdb's own reprocessing of the public reads used fastp at Q25 and MiXCR and kept productive beta chains. Rows are unified per CDR3 protein, each entry keeping the most common DNA and genes. The sample table shows about 250,000 distinct CDR3 sequences, and 22% are seen once. 50% to 75% of the sample lies in the top ten. Source material: blood. The receptors here all came from a man younger than 40 with Graves' ophthalmopathy.

This clonotype was observed a few times. The chain recombines TRBV7-9 with TRBJ2-1; possibly TRBD2 for D (6 bases). V lost 4 bases, J lost 4 bases, and 20 bases lay in between. CDR3 length: 17 amino acids. Germline V CDR1 and CDR2: SEHNR, FQNEAQ (reference sequence). CDR3 residues: CASSYLGPGVSYNEQFF. The CDR3 DNA is TGTGCCAGCAGCTACTTAGGGCCGGGAGTTTCGTACAATGAGCAGTTCTTC.

Ten or more counts support this clonotype. The V call is TRBV20-1, the J call TRBJ2-3; unclear D gene. CDR1 and CDR2 from the germline V gene are DFQATT and SNEGSKA (reference sequence). The CDR3 totals 16 residues. With 1 base removed from V and 3 bases from J, the gap between germline ends came to 17 bases. Here the CDR3 DNA reads TGCAGTGCTAGAGGGGGTAATGCCCCGCGAACAGATACGCAGTATTTT. This gives the protein CSARGGNAPRTDTQYF.

The J gene is TRBJ2-1, the V gene TRBV24-1; D is tentatively TRBD1 or TRBD2 (6 bases each). The CDR3 length is 13 residues. Looked up from germline, CDR1 is KGHDR and CDR2 is SFDVKD. Trimming removed 7 bases at V and 15 bases at J, with 21 bases between. CDR3 residues: CATRGPPGAQGFF. The CDR3, as DNA: TGTGCCACCAGGGGTCCCCCGGGGGCCCAAGGGTTCTTC.

CDR3 region: CASSSVTGELFF. Here the CDR3 DNA reads TGTGCCAGCAGTTCCGTCACCGGGGAGCTGTTTTTT. The V and J genes are TRBV27 and TRBJ2-2, with D unresolved. CDR1 is MNHEY, CDR2 SMNVEV, per germline (reference sequence). V gave up 4 bases and J gave up 4 bases, with 4 bases separating them. There are 12 residues in the CDR3.